This T cell receptor beta chain was captured by sequencing in a study of blood T cell repertoires in COVID-19 (TCRdb year 2020). Concerning the study at large: The collaborator samples originated in the United States, Italy and Spain and spanned the acute and convalescent phases of COVID-19. The repertoires were released in a freely available public database intended as a resource for research on the immune response to SARS-CoV-2. Where available, HLA class I and class II types were taken from metadata supplied by the sample provider and were not determined by assay-based typing. Samples were obtained from the ongoing ImmuneRACE study (first 160 participants) and from 950 to 1,500 subjects provided by 6 global collaborators. The material from the prospective study consisted of cDNA or gDNA derived from T cells, B-cell-depleted T cells, or PBMCs. A de-identified subject ID, COVID-19 status, age in years and sex were almost always included in the sample metadata. The dataset comprised deeply sampled blood TCRbeta repertoires from subjects exposed to, actively infected with, or recovered from COVID-19. Results the study describes overall, beyond this receptor: The quantity of clinical and demographic metadata differed by source and by participant and was supplied without curation.

TCRbeta CDR3 regions were amplified from genomic DNA using the immunoSEQ Assay, a bias-controlled multiplex PCR. The authors' analysis ran thus. The number of nucleated cells in each sample was estimated from the amplification of reference gene primers within the assay. Sequence reads were collapsed and filtered to measure the absolute abundance of every unique TCRbeta CDR3 rearrangement. Productive Simpson clonality was computed per sample as the square root of Simpson's diversity index over productive rearrangements. As stored in TCRdb, this immuneACCESS dataset retains in-frame rearrangements with V and J assigned. A fraction of the clones does not appear; measured against another copy, unresolved V genes explain less than half of the discrepancy, and the remainder lacks a known reason. V and J calls and clone size come straight from that table; D and trimming were deduced from the DNA. The sample includes about 120,000 clones, with about 85% observed a single time. Of the sample, approximately 10% is held by the ten largest clones.

Looking up the germline V gene yields CDR1 MNHEY and CDR2 SVGEGT. Its CDR3 holds 14 amino acids, cysteine through phenylalanine. The kept DNA is CDR3 alone, 42 bases in frame from the first base. Germline trimming: 3 bases from V, 10 bases from J; junction bases outside gene matches: 8. As for this clone: Its antigen has not been determined. No base-level quality is on record; no much larger clone is a single base apart.

Each collaborating institution followed its own protocols to collect whole blood in K2EDTA tubes. Collaborator samples were shipped for TCRbeta analysis as frozen whole blood, isolated PBMCs, or DNA extracted from either sample type. This receptor was obtained from a man of 80 years or more with acute or convalescent COVID-19. The V and J genes are TRBV6-2 or TRBV6-3 and TRBJ2-1; TRBD2 aligns with 8 central bases. Source material: peripheral blood. The sequence in DNA is TGTGCCAGCAGTTATCAGCGGGAGCAGGGGGAGCAGTTCTTC. It translates as CASSYQREQGEQFF.